One sample yielded the 25 T cell receptor beta chains listed below, sequenced in a study of monozygotic twins with inflammatory bowel disease. From its re-call of the 5' RACE reads, TCRdb lists each CDR3 protein once, without DNA. Seen in this sample are 330,000 or so distinct CDR3 sequences; the ten most common clones hold approximately 2%. The sequenced sample was blood. The receptors were sampled from a human donor with ulcerative colitis or Crohn's disease, or a healthy co-twin of an affected twin (not recorded which).

The V and J genes are TRBV7-6 and TRBJ2-2; TCRdb's D call of TRBD1 is untestable without DNA. Germline-derived CDR1 and CDR2 are SGHVS and FNYEAQ. The CDR3 contains 14 residues. CDR3 in amino acids: CASSRYSGAGELFF.

The chain joins TRBV10-3 to TRBJ1-6; the TCRdb call, TRBD1, lacks DNA for checking. Germline V gives CDR1 ENHRY, CDR2 SYGVKD. The CDR3 has 14 amino acids. Here the CDR3 reads CAISGDRFNSPLHF.

This chain uses TRBV20-1 with TRBJ1-6. Looked up from germline, CDR1 is DFQATT and CDR2 is SNEGSKA (reference sequence). The CDR3 runs to 15 residues. Here the CDR3 reads CSARRAGRNNSPLHF.

V is TRBV6-2 or TRBV6-3 and J is TRBJ2-5; the TCRdb call, TRBD2, lacks DNA for checking. This CDR3 has 16 residues. CDR1 is MNHEY, CDR2 SVGEGT, per germline. Here the CDR3 reads CASSYGIAPNQETQYF.

The chain carries TRBV5-1 and TRBJ2-5; the D gene TCRdb calls, TRBD2, cannot be checked with no DNA. CDR1 and CDR2 from the germline V gene are SGHRS and YFSETQ. The CDR3 runs to 18 residues. The CDR3 reads CASSGGRATIQYQETQYF.

This rearrangement joins TRBV2 to TRBJ2-7; TCRdb proposes TRBD2, but this gene call is untestable without DNA. This CDR3 has 15 residues. CDR1 and CDR2 (germline): SNHLY, FYNNEI. CDR3 region: CASRKTAGGGSEQYF. Full variable domain (missing parts from reference TRBV2 and TRBJ2-7): EPEVTQTPSHQVTQMGQEVILRCVPISNHLYFYWYRQILGQKVEFLVSFYNNEISEKSEIFDDQFSVERPDGSNFTLKIRSTKLEDSAMYFCASRKTAGGGSEQYFGPGTRLTVT.

Here the CDR3 reads CASYQGASGRGQFF. The chain has TRBV28 and TRBJ2-1; lacking DNA, the TRBD2 call made by TCRdb goes unchecked. The CDR3 has 14 amino acids. Per germline, CDR1 MDHEN and CDR2 SYDVKM.

This chain uses TRBV10-3 with TRBJ1-5; the D gene TCRdb calls, TRBD1, cannot be checked with no DNA. The germline V gene encodes CDR1 ENHRY and CDR2 SYGVKD. The CDR3 extends over 15 amino acids. This CDR3 reads CAISEIGQSNQPQHF.

The chain recombines TRBV9 with TRBJ2-2; TCRdb picks TRBD2, but there is no DNA to check that call. Germline CDR1 SGDLS, CDR2 YYNGEE. The CDR3 covers 17 residues. CDR3 amino acids: CASSVASQHSHTGELFF. Variable domain in full (rest from reference TRBV9 and TRBJ2-2): DSGVTQTPKHLITATGQRVTLRCSPRSGDLSVYWYQQSLDQGLQFLIQYYNGEERAKGNILERFSAQQFPDLHSELNLSSLELGDSALYFCASSVASQHSHTGELFFGEGSRLTVL.

V usage is TRBV28 and J usage is TRBJ1-5; the TCRdb call, TRBD1, lacks DNA for checking. The germline V gene has CDR1 MDHEN and CDR2 SYDVKM. CDR3 length: 15 amino acids. CDR3: CASSFGDRWGQPQHF.

V and J are TRBV7-2 and TRBJ2-7; TCRdb designates TRBD1, a call that cannot be tested without DNA. The CDR3 extends over 15 amino acids. Germline values: CDR1 SGHTA, CDR2 FQGNSA. The CDR3 reads CASSRGQGRSYEQYF.

V usage is TRBV20-1 and J usage is TRBJ1-4; the TCRdb D gene call, TRBD1, has no DNA to confirm it. Germline lookup yields CDR1 DFQATT and CDR2 SNEGSKA (reference sequence). The CDR3 is 13 residues long. The CDR3 region is CSATGTPREKLFF.

The chain joins TRBV9 to TRBJ2-1; without DNA, the TCRdb call of TRBD1 cannot be checked. Per germline, CDR1 SGDLS and CDR2 YYNGEE. The CDR3 consists of 12 residues. CDR3 sequence reads: CASSDRGTGQFF.

This chain joins TRBV19 and TRBJ2-7; as DNA is missing, the TRBD1 call by TCRdb cannot be tested. Germline CDR1 reads LNHDA; CDR2 reads SQIVND (reference sequence). CDR3 size: 15 residues. CDR3 residues: CASRMENRAVYEQYF. Supplemented by reference TRBV19 and TRBJ2-7, the full variable domain reads DGGITQSPKYLFRKEGQNVTLSCEQNLNHDAMYWYRQDPGQGLRLIYYSQIVNDFQKGDIAEGYSVSREKKESFPLTVTSAQKNPTAFYLCASRMENRAVYEQYFGPGTRLTVT.

The chain combines TRBV9 with TRBJ2-7. Germline V gives CDR1 SGDLS, CDR2 YYNGEE. CDR3 length: 13 residues. This CDR3 reads CASSVGNKDEQYF.

The V gene is TRBV7-3, the J gene TRBJ2-1; TCRdb outputs TRBD2, but without DNA this stays unchecked. Germline lookup yields CDR1 SGHTA and CDR2 FQGTGA. This CDR3 contains 16 residues. The chain's CDR3 is CASSPSLAGVPLRLFF.

The chain combines TRBV5-1 with TRBJ2-1; lacking DNA, the TRBD1 call made by TCRdb goes unchecked. The CDR3 is 16 amino acids. Germline V CDR1 and CDR2: SGHRS, YFSETQ. This CDR3 reads CASSSGVGGRGNEQFF. The variable domain in full, completed from reference TRBV5-1 and TRBJ2-1, reads KAGVTQTPRYLIKTRGQQVTLSCSPISGHRSVSWYQQTPGQGLQFLFEYFSETQRNKGNFPGRFSGRQFSNSRSEMNVSTLELGDSALYLCASSSGVGGRGNEQFFGPGTRLTVL.

The rearrangement uses TRBV5-1 and TRBJ2-7; TCRdb picks TRBD1, but there is no DNA to check that call. CDR3 length equals 15 residues. Germline assignment: CDR1 SGHRS and CDR2 YFSETQ. The CDR3 protein is CASSVTGQGRYEQYF.

The chain has TRBV27 and TRBJ2-1. Per germline, CDR1 MNHEY and CDR2 SMNVEV (reference sequence). The CDR3 is 17 residues long. The CDR3: CASSSSEYGTSYNEQFF.

The chain employs TRBV5-1 and TRBJ2-1; TCRdb picks TRBD1, but there is no DNA to check that call. Germline lookup yields CDR1 SGHRS and CDR2 YFSETQ. The CDR3 spans 12 residues. CDR3 region: CASGQNYNEQFF.

CDR3 loop: CAWNGRTSTDTQYF. The rearrangement links TRBV30 to TRBJ2-3. Germline CDR1 GTSNPN, CDR2 SVGIG (reference sequence). The CDR3 has 14 amino acids.

The chain uses TRBV18 and TRBJ2-5. This CDR3 region has 15 residues. Germline assignment: CDR1 KGHSH and CDR2 LQKENI. CDR3 in amino acids: CASSPSTGRQETQYF.

This chain connects TRBV4-3 to TRBJ2-1; TCRdb designates TRBD1, a call that cannot be tested without DNA. Germline lookup yields CDR1 LGHNA and CDR2 YSLEER. The CDR3 runs 16 residues. CDR3 in amino acids: CASSQDSGGLGYEQFF.

The chain uses TRBV7-2 and TRBJ2-1. CDR1 is SGHTA, CDR2 FQGNSA, per germline. The CDR3 extends over 14 amino acids. The CDR3: CASSSYLGNNEQFF.

The chain employs TRBV18 and TRBJ1-5. The CDR3 has 13 residues. Germline CDR1 reads KGHSH; CDR2 reads LQKENI. The CDR3 loop is CASSPKGTQPQHF.